This record covers a single TCR beta chain. Its antigen is as yet unknown. The study sampled nominally healthy donors, though unrecorded immune exposures were likely. These data belong to a study of cytomegalovirus exposure and HLA in healthy donors. The PCR had 60 Vbeta and 13 Jbeta primers. Measured with immunoSEQ multiplex PCR; TCRdb has only the in-frame clones, and not every one. The sample records 150,000 to 200,000 clones, approximately 80% being singletons. The germline V and J ends were trimmed by 3 bases and 0 bases, with 19 bases remaining between them. The CDR3 runs to 18 residues. Germline V gene sequence: CDR1 SGHRS, CDR2 YFSETQ. Overall study findings and caveats: Several of the most significant clusters appeared linked to common viral pathogens, based on a later analysis. The authors listed around 150 TCR beta chains as cytomegalovirus-associated.

This sequence joins TRBV5-1 and TRBJ2-1; possible D gene TRBD2, 6 bases. This TCR came from a girl aged 10 to 17 in good health and CMV-seropositive. The sequenced sample was PBMCs. The CDR3 DNA reads as TGCGCCAGCAGCTCGCCGGGACTTAGAAGAGGCTCCTACAATGAGCAGTTCTTC. This encodes CASSSPGLRRGSYNEQFF.